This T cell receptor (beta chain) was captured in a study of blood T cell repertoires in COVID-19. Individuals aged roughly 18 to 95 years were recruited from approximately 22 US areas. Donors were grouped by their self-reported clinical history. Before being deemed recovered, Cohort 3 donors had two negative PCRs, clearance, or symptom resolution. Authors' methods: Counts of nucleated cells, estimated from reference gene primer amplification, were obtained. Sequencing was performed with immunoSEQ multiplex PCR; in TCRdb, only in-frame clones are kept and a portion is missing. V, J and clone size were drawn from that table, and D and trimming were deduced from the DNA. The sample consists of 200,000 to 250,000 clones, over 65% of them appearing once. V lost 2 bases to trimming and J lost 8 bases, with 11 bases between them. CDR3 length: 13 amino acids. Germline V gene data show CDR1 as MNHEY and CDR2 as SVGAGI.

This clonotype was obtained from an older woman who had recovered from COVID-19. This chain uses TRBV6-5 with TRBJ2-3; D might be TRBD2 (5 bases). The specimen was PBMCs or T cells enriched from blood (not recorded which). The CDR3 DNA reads TGTGCCAGCAGTTACCACAGAGGAGGTACGCAGTATTTT. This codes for CASSYHRGGTQYF.